This TCR beta chain is drawn from a study of T-cell memory formation after mild COVID-19. The study's findings and limits: Memory cells collected pre-infection included some clones that later responded, suggesting cross-reactive memory joined.

The length of the CDR3 is 19 residues. V was pared by 3 bases and J by 0 bases, with 14 bases of the junction left unmatched. From germline, CDR1 is SEHNR and CDR2 FQNEAQ (reference sequence). This clonotype was observed a few times. The target antigen is unknown. From 5'RACE with constant-segment primers came TCR alpha and TCR beta cDNA libraries that carried sample barcodes and UMIs. Using its own MiXCR run on the 5' RACE reads, TCRdb lists one record per CDR3 protein. Altogether about half a million distinct CDR3 sequences are present, 18% being singletons, with the ten largest covering roughly 12%.

The sample consisted of PBMCs or a T cell subset sorted from them (not recorded which). The chain combines TRBV7-9 with TRBJ2-3; 8 positions agree with TRBD2. The sequence was collected from an adult woman who had mild COVID-19 (a few samples of this study predate the infection). Cell type and time point are not known. The CDR3, as DNA: TGTGCCAGCAGCTTCCCCGGGACTAGACCAATTTCTAGCACAGATACGCAGTATTTT. It codes for CASSFPGTRPISSTDTQYF.